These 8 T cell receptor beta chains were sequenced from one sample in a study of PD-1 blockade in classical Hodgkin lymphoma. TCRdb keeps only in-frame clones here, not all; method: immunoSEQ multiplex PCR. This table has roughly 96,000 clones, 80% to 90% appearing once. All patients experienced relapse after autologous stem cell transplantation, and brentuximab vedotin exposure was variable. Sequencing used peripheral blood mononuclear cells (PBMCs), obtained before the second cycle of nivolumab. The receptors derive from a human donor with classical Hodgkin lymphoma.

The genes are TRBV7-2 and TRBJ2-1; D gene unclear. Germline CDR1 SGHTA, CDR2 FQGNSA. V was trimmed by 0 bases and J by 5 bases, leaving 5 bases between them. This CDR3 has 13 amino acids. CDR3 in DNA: TGTGCCAGCAGCTTAGCCCACAACAATGAGCAGTTCTTC. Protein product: CASSLAHNNEQFF.

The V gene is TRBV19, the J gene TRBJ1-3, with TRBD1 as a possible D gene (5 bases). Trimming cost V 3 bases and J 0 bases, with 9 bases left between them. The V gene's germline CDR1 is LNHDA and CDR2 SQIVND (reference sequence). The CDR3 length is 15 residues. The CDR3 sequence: CASSMGHGSGNTIYF. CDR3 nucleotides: TGTGCCAGTAGTATGGGGCATGGCTCTGGAAACACCATATATTTT.

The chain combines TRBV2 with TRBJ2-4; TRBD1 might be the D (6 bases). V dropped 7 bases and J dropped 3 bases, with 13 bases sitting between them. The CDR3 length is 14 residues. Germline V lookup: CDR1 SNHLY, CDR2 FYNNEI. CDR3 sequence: CASNRVLDKNIQYF. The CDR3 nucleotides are TGTGCCAGCAACAGGGTTTTGGACAAAAACATTCAGTACTTC.

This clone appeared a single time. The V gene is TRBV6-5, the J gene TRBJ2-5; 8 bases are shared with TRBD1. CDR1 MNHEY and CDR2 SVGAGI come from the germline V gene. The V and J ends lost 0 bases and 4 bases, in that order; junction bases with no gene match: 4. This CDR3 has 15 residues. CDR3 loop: CASSYSPGTGETQYF. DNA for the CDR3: TGTGCCAGCAGTTACTCGCCCGGGACAGGAGAGACCCAGTACTTC.

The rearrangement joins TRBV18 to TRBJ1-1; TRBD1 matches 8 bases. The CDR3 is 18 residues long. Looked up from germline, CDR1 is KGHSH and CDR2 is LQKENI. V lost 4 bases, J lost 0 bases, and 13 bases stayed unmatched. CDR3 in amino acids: CASSQLSGLTGVNTEAFF. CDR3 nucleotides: TGTGCCAGCTCACAACTTTCTGGCTTGACAGGGGTGAACACTGAAGCTTTCTTT.

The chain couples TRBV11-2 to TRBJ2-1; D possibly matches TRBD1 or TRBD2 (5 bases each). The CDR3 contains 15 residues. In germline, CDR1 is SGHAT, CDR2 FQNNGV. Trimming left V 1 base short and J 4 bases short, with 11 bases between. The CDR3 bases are TGTGCCAGCAGCTTAGGGGACGGACATTACAATGAGCAGTTCTTC. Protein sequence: CASSLGDGHYNEQFF.

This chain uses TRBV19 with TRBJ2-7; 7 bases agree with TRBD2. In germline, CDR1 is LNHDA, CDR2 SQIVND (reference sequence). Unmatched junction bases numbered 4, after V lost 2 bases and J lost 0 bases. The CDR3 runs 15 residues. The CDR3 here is CASSIREGDSYEQYF. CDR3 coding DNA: TGTGCCAGTAGTATAAGGGAGGGAGACTCCTACGAGCAGTACTTC.

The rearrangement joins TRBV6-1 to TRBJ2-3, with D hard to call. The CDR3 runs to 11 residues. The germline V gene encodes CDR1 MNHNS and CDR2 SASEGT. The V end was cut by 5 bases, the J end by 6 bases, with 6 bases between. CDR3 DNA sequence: TGTGCCAGCAGTCCTTTGGATACGCAGTATTTT. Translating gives CASSPLDTQYF.